This paragraph reports one T cell receptor (beta chain). Its recognized antigen is unknown. No base-level quality is on record; no much larger clone is a single base apart. These data belong to a study of blood T cell repertoires in COVID-19 (dated by TCRdb to the early 2020s). Broadly, across the study: Collaborator samples came from the United States, Italy and Spain and covered acute and convalescent phases of COVID-19. Nearly every sample came with metadata listing a de-identified subject ID, COVID-19 status, age in years and sex. The material from the prospective study consisted of cDNA or gDNA derived from T cells, B-cell-depleted T cells, or PBMCs. The repertoires were released in a freely available public database meant as a resource for research on the immune response to SARS-CoV-2. The samples were drawn from the first 160 participants of the ongoing ImmuneRACE study and from 950 to 1,500 subjects provided by 6 global collaborators. HLA class I and class II types, where available, came from metadata supplied by the sample provider rather than from assay-based typing. The dataset comprised deeply sampled blood TCRbeta repertoires from subjects exposed to, actively infected with, or recovered from COVID-19. Here is what the overall study found, with its caveats: Clinical and demographic metadata were provided uncurated, with the amount varying by source and participant.

The collaborating institutions used their own protocols to collect whole blood in K2EDTA tubes. For TCRbeta analysis, collaborators shipped samples in one of three forms: frozen whole blood, isolated PBMCs, or DNA extracted from either of those sample types. Ends trimmed: V by 2 bases, J by 5 bases; bases unmatched to a gene: 3. The CDR1 and CDR2 encoded by the germline V gene are MGHDK and SYGVNS. There are 15 amino acids in the CDR3, from cysteine to phenylalanine inclusive. The kept DNA is CDR3 alone, 45 bases in frame from the first base. TCRbeta CDR3 regions were amplified from genomic DNA by means of the immunoSEQ Assay, a bias-controlled multiplex PCR. In the original analysis: The number of nucleated cells in each sample was estimated from the amplification of reference gene primers within the assay. To quantify the absolute abundance of each unique TCRbeta CDR3 rearrangement, sequence reads were collapsed and filtered. For each sample, productive Simpson clonality was calculated as the square root of Simpson's diversity index over productive rearrangements. TCRdb limited this immuneACCESS table to in-frame rearrangements with V and J called. A share of clones is missing; checked studies link under half to unresolved V genes, and the rest is unexplained. V and J calls and clone size are as listed in that table; D and trimming were resolved from the DNA. The sample table lists about 150,000 clones, around 84% of them with a count of one. The ten biggest clones cover 5% of the sample.

The TCR comes from a woman aged 50 to 60 with acute or convalescent COVID-19. The specimen sequenced was peripheral blood. This sequence uses TRBV25-1 and TRBJ2-5, with 12 bases aligning to TRBD2. The DNA sequence is given as TGTGCCAGCAGTGAACTAGCGGGGGGGCGGGAGACCCAGTACTTC. It translates to CASSELAGGRETQYF.